This T cell receptor beta chain was sequenced in a study of blood T cell repertoires in COVID-19. In the study overall: The study drew acute and convalescent COVID-19 samples from the United States, Italy and Spain.

Some clones are missing from TCRdb's copy, which holds only in-frame ones; the method was immunoSEQ multiplex PCR. The sample consists of about 52,000 clones, more than 70% of them appearing once. Trimming cost V 3 bases and J 4 bases, with 17 bases left between them. CDR3 length: 15 residues. The germline gives CDR1 SGHRS, CDR2 YFSETQ. The rearrangement joins TRBV5-1 to TRBJ2-7; tentatively, D is TRBD2 (5 bases). Material for sequencing was peripheral blood. The sequence derives from an elderly woman with acute or convalescent COVID-19. The DNA for the CDR3 is TGCGCCAGCAGCTCCGCCCCAGGATCGGGGTACGAGCAGTACTTC. It specifies CASSSAPGSGYEQYF.